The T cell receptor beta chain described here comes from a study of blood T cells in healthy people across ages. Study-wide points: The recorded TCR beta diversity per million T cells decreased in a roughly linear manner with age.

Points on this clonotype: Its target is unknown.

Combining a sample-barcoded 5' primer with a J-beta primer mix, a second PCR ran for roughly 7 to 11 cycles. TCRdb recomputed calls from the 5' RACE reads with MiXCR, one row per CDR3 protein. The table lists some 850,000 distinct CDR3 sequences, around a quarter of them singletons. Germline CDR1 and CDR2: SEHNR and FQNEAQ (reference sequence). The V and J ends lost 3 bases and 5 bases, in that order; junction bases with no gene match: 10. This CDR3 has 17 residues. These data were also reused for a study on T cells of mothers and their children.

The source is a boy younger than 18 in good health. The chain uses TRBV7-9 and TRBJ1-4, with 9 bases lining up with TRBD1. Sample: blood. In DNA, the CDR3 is TGTGCCAGCAGCTTTAATGTATATGGGACAGGGAATGAAAAACTGTTTTTT. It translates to CASSFNVYGTGNEKLFF.